This T cell receptor (beta chain) was identified in a study of blood T cell repertoires in COVID-19. On the study more broadly: In each case, the material was cDNA or gDNA derived from T cells, B-cell-depleted T cells, or PBMCs.

Adults between about 18 and 95 years of age took part from 24 US areas. Categorization into cohorts depended on clinical history that participants reported. The CDR3 contains 14 residues. V trimming: 6 bases; J trimming: 7 bases; junction bases outside the gene matches: 7. From germline, CDR1 is SGHTA and CDR2 FQGNSA. Study processing details: Nucleated cell number was recorded as an estimate derived from reference gene primer amplification. Here immunoSEQ multiplex PCR was the method, and the copy in TCRdb shows in-frame clones only, minus some. That table is the source of V, J and clone size, and D and trimming were worked out from the DNA. The table shows 190,000 or so clones, with 65% to 90% occurring only once.

The chain carries TRBV7-2 and TRBJ2-1, with 9 bases fitting TRBD2. The origin of this receptor is a man aged 40-50 years who had recovered from COVID-19. Sequencing input: PBMCs or T cells enriched from blood (not recorded which). CDR3 coding DNA: TGTGCCAGCAGGGATAGCGGGAGTAGGAATGAGCAGTTCTTC. It encodes CASRDSGSRNEQFF.